The 8 T cell receptor beta chains given below trace back to one sample, sequenced in a study of tumor-infiltrating lymphocytes in primary liver carcinoma. TCR beta cDNA was reverse-transcribed from about 500 ng of total RNA. The reaction used a constant-region primer and ProtoScript II reverse transcriptase. For TCR beta, libraries were produced by three nested multiplex PCR rounds using slightly modified ARM-PCR. Amplification in the first two PCR rounds was performed using TRBV1-TRBV30 forward primers and a C-beta reverse primer for 9 to 11 cycles each. A single record per CDR3 protein comes from TCRdb applying MiXCR to the multiplex PCR reads. The data contain 190,000 or so distinct CDR3 sequences, about 61% of them singletons. Researchers drew blood RNA from unsorted whole blood and extracted germline DNA as well. Specimen: peripheral blood. Receptors were obtained from a woman aged 55 to 70 with primary liver carcinoma and hepatitis B virus infection.

This clonotype was seen only a few times. CDR3 sequence: CASSLRGFHEQFF. For the CDR3, the DNA is TGTGCCAGCAGCTTGCGAGGGTTCCATGAGCAGTTCTTC. The chain joins TRBV5-4 to TRBJ2-1, with D tentatively TRBD2 (5 bases). Trimming pared 1 base from V and 8 bases from J, leaving 10 bases between. The CDR3 is 13 amino acids. The germline CDR1 and CDR2 sequences are SGHNT and YYREEE (reference sequence).

Regarding this clonotype: Mismatch with germline at one junction end may stem from a read error. This chain uses TRBV11-3 with TRBJ2-1, with D perhaps matching TRBD2 (7 bases). The CDR3 has 17 amino acids. The germline V gene has CDR1 SGHNT and CDR2 YENEEA. Here the CDR3 reads CASSTSFGGGGYNEQFF. CDR3 DNA sequence: TGTGCCAGCAGCACATCATTCGGGGGAGGGGGTTACAATGAGCAATTCTTC.

As regards this clonotype: It may be a read error: a sequence one base away is much more abundant. V gene TRBV2 combines with J gene TRBJ2-5, with a tentative D call TRBD1 (6 bases). The CDR3 consists of 12 residues. CDR1 and CDR2 from the germline V gene are SNHLY and FYNNEI. CDR3 protein: CASNRDGETHYF. CDR3 in DNA: TGTGCCAGCAACAGGGATGGGGAGACCCACTACTTC.

This clonotype occurred a few times. The rearrangement joins TRBV7-9 to TRBJ2-5, with 7 nucleotides matching TRBD2. V lost 6 bases and J lost 3; bases outside the gene matches: 4. The CDR3 length is 13 residues. CDR1 and CDR2 from the germline V gene are SEHNR and FQNEAQ (reference sequence). CDR3 residues: CASSLLAEETQYF. The CDR3, as DNA: TGTGCCAGCAGTCTTCTAGCGGAAGAGACCCAGTACTTC.

Notes on this clonotype: One base away lies a much larger clone, so this may be a sequencing read error. V and J are TRBV12-3 or TRBV12-4 and TRBJ2-1; tentative D call: TRBD1 (6 bases). V dropped 5 bases and J dropped 5 bases, with 19 bases sitting between them. The CDR3 covers 16 residues. The CDR3 DNA sequence: TGTGCCAGCAGTGAAAATACAGGGACGTCCAACAATGAGCAGTTCTTC. Translated, it gives CASSENTGTSNNEQFF.

This chain connects TRBV11-3 to TRBJ2-3, with 7 bases identical to TRBD2. V shed 5 bases and J 3 bases; nucleotides not matched to a gene: 8. This CDR3 region has 15 residues. Germline values: CDR1 SGHNT, CDR2 YENEEA. Here the CDR3 reads CASSPLSGGTDTQYF. CDR3 DNA: TGTGCCAGCAGCCCTCTGTCGGGAGGAACAGATACGCAGTATTTT.

Details on this clonotype: A junction end diverges from the germline sequence, so it may reflect a read error. J is TRBJ2-3 and V is TRBV29-1; TRBD2 agrees at 11 bases. Germline V gene data show CDR1 as SQVTM and CDR2 as ANQGSEA. The CDR3 length is 14 residues. CDR3 sequence (DNA): TGCAGCGTTGAGACTAGCGGGATCACAGATGCGCAGTTTTTT. Translating it yields CSVETSGITDAQFF.

The chain joins TRBV14 to TRBJ2-7; D remains unclear. The CDR3 has 15 amino acids. The ends were cut back, 0 bases at V and 6 bases at J, with 15 bases in the middle. The germline V gene has CDR1 SGHDN and CDR2 FVKESK. The CDR3 region has the DNA TGTGCCAGCAGCCAAGAGACTCCCCGGATGGGCGAGCAGTACTTC. As protein: CASSQETPRMGEQYF.